A selection of T cell receptor beta chains follows, all from one sample in a study of T-cell memory formation after mild COVID-19. TCRdb processed the 5' RACE reads anew with MiXCR; each CDR3 protein has one entry. Of a few hundred thousand distinct CDR3 sequences in the sample, roughly 10% were seen once. Sequences were obtained from PBMCs or a T cell subset sorted from them (not recorded which). These receptors were obtained from a man between 18 and 35 years old who had mild COVID-19 (a few samples of this study predate the infection). Cell type and time point are not known. Each CDR3 is given without its conserved first and last residue.

V	CDR3
TRBV7-2	ASSEETGYGANVLT
TRBV5-1	ASGTGTWKTGELF
TRBV12-3/TRBV12-4	ASSWSLAGLTDTQY
TRBV12-3/TRBV12-4	ASSLSGGTEAF
TRBV7-2	ASSLNRGGSPLH
TRBV5-1	ASSSSSANYGYT
TRBV7-9	ASSFGSRTGSRAAF
TRBV28	ASSFARRNEQF
TRBV7-3	ASSAGVNNEQF
TRBV12-3/TRBV12-4	ASTIGGHYGYT
TRBV20-1	SAIAGTMLGYT
TRBV5-1	ASSFQLAGGQGDTQY
TRBV24-1	ATSVGSQRADTQY
TRBV20-1	SARRRDRENTEAF
TRBV24-1	ATSAAGFYEQF
TRBV2	ASQVQGASTEAF
TRBV5-1	ASSPLGASNYGYT
TRBV11-2	ASSSLRRRGDYNEQF
TRBV12-3/TRBV12-4	ASSLTTSVETQY
TRBV7-3	ASSRGGTGRNEQF
TRBV6-2/TRBV6-3	ASTPRASNSPLH
TRBV7-2	ASNGQGATNEKLF
TRBV7-3	ASSLRPLRGASGANVLT